This TCR beta chain came from a study of blood T cell repertoires in COVID-19 (dated by TCRdb to between 2020 and 2021). Concerning the study at large: Samples covering the acute and convalescent phases of COVID-19 were provided by collaborators in the United States, Italy and Spain. The samples were drawn from two sources: the first 160 participants of the ongoing ImmuneRACE study, and about 1,300 subjects contributed by 6 global collaborators. A de-identified subject ID, COVID-19 status, age in years and sex were almost always included in the sample metadata. Where HLA class I and class II types were available, the types were taken from metadata supplied by the sample provider, not from assay-based typing. The repertoires were made available in a free public database intended to serve as a resource for research on the immune response to SARS-CoV-2. The material from the prospective study consisted of cDNA or gDNA derived from T cells, B-cell-depleted T cells, or PBMCs. Subjects who had been exposed to COVID-19, were actively infected with it, or had recovered from it provided the deeply sampled blood TCRbeta repertoires that made up the dataset.

Collaborating institutions collected whole blood in K2EDTA tubes following their own protocols. For TCRbeta analysis, collaborators shipped samples in one of three forms: frozen whole blood, isolated PBMCs, or DNA extracted from either of those sample types. TCRbeta CDR3 regions were amplified from genomic DNA by means of the immunoSEQ Assay, a bias-controlled multiplex PCR. The study's own analysis went as follows. Within the assay, amplification of reference gene primers was used to estimate how many nucleated cells each sample contained. To quantify the absolute abundance of each unique TCRbeta CDR3 rearrangement, sequence reads were collapsed and filtered. Productive Simpson clonality was computed per sample as the square root of Simpson's diversity index over productive rearrangements. As stored in TCRdb, this immuneACCESS dataset retains in-frame rearrangements with V and J assigned. A fraction of the clones does not appear; measured against another copy, unresolved V genes explain less than half of the discrepancy, and the remainder lacks a known reason. The V and J calls and the clone size are those of that table, but D and trimming were determined from the DNA. The sample table records approximately 98,000 clones; approximately 70% of these occur just once. Together, the top ten hold about 1.8% of the sample.

CDR3 length: 16 amino acids, cysteine to phenylalanine. Only CDR3 DNA remains: 48 bases, in frame from the first base. V gives up 3 bases and J gives up 6 bases, and the segment between their germline ends measures 20 bases. CDR1 and CDR2 (LNHDA, SQIVND) derive from the germline V gene (reference sequence). The research as a whole found: The amount of clinical and demographic metadata varied by source and participant and was provided uncurated.

This clone was seen only once. It has no known antigen specificity. Per-base quality was not reported, and no clone a single base away is much larger than it. The source material was peripheral blood. The sequence joins TRBV19 to TRBJ1-1, with the D gene not clear enough to name. The source is a woman in her forties with acute or convalescent COVID-19. The CDR3: CASSIGGPGYISEAFF. The DNA sequence reads TGTGCCAGTAGTATTGGAGGCCCGGGGTACATCTCTGAAGCTTTCTTT.